These T cell receptor beta chains were read from a single sample in a study of shared clonotypes between healthy human individuals. Profiling relied on immunoSEQ multiplex PCR, and the TCRdb table lists in-frame clones only, not all of them. The sample consists of just over 2,000,000 clones, less than 95% of them appearing once. Sequences were obtained from naive CD8+ T cells sorted from blood. These receptor sequences come from a man between 18 and 35 years old in good health. CDR3s include the opening cysteine and the closing phenylalanine or tryptophan. The D gene is left open where the match is weak. Size tells how often a clone was seen (once, few, many) or the class of an expanded clone, and some rows leave it out.

NA	TRBV6-1	TRBJ2-7	NA	TGTGCCAGCAGTGACGGGCAAGGGGGGCCCTACGAGCAGTACTTC	CASSDGQGGPYEQYF
NA	TRBV10-3	TRBJ2-1	NA	TGTGCCATCACCAGCGGGCGAAGCTCCAATGAGCAGTTCTTC	CAITSGRSSNEQFF
once	TRBV10-2	TRBJ2-7	TRBD2	TGCGCCAGCAGGACCGGAGCGGGAGAAATCCACGAGCAGTACTTC	CASRTGAGEIHEQYF
NA	TRBV7-3	TRBJ1-4	NA	TGTGCCAGCAGCCCTGGAGGAGTAGATAATGAAAAACTGTTTTTT	CASSPGGVDNEKLFF
NA	TRBV13	TRBJ1-5	NA	TGTGCCAGCAGCTTAGGCGTAGGGACGGGCAATCAGCCCCAGCATTTT	CASSLGVGTGNQPQHF
NA	TRBV30	TRBJ2-7	NA	TGTTCCTGGAGTGTGCCCCGAACTTTCCAAATTCATTACGAGCAGTACTTC	CSWSVPRTFQIHYEQYF
NA	TRBV10-2	TRBJ2-5	NA	TGCGCCAGCAGTGTCGCTGACCGGGGGACCCAGTACTTC	CASSVADRGTQYF
NA	TRBV30	TRBJ1-4	NA	TGTGCCTTTTACTCAAAGGCCCCAAATGAAAAACTGTTTTTT	CAFYSKAPNEKLFF
NA	TRBV9	TRBJ2-7	NA	TGTGCCAGCAGCGTAGATCCCTCCTACGAGCAGTACTTC	CASSVDPSYEQYF
NA	TRBV4-1	TRBJ1-1	NA	TGCGCCAGCAGCTCCGAATCGTGGTCCACTGAAGCTTTCTTT	CASSSESWSTEAFF
NA	TRBV25-1	TRBJ1-5	NA	TGTGCCAGCAGCGCCGGAAGGGCCCAGCATTTT	CASSAGRAQHF
NA	TRBV11-2	TRBJ2-5	TRBD2	TGTGCCAGCAGCGAGGGACTAGCGGGAGTTGGGGAGACCCAGTACTTC	CASSEGLAGVGETQYF
NA	TRBV27	TRBJ2-5	TRBD1	TGTGCCAGCAGTTTTTGGGCAGGGGGCGAAGAGACCCAGTACTTC	CASSFWAGGEETQYF
once	TRBV27	TRBJ2-3	NA	TGTGCCAGCAGTTTATTCGGCCCCGCCACAGATACGCAGTATTTT	CASSLFGPATDTQYF
NA	TRBV28	TRBJ1-6	NA	TGTGCCAGCACCAATAGATTATCACCCCTCCACTTT	CASTNRLSPLHF
NA	TRBV11-2	TRBJ2-2	NA	TGTGCCAGCAGCCTTGACGGCCCCGGGGAGCTGTTTTTT	CASSLDGPGELFF
NA	TRBV27	TRBJ1-1	NA	TGTGCCACGGGGGTCAGGGGCGGAAGCACTGAAGCTTTCTTT	CATGVRGGSTEAFF
NA	TRBV5-1	TRBJ1-5	NA	TGCGCCAGCAGCTTCAGTGGGGGGTTCAATCAGCCCCAGCATTTT	CASSFSGGFNQPQHF
NA	TRBV28	TRBJ2-7	TRBD2	TGTGCCAGCAGCCCCAGCGGGGGGGCCTACGAGCAGTACTTC	CASSPSGGAYEQYF
NA	TRBV28	TRBJ1-1	NA	TGTGCCAGCAGCTTACTTCGAAAAGCTTTCTTT	CASSLLRKAFF
NA	TRBV4-1	TRBJ1-2	TRBD1	TGCGCCAGCAGCCAGGGAGGGACAGCGCATGGCTACACCTTC	CASSQGGTAHGYTF
NA	TRBV6-1	TRBJ1-5	NA	TGTGCCGGGTCGGTGGTATTCAATCAGCCCCAGCATTTT	CAGSVVFNQPQHF
once	TRBV2	TRBJ2-5	TRBD1	TGTGCCAGCAGTGAGACAGGGGCACTCGAGACCCAGTACTTC	CASSETGALETQYF
once	TRBV9	TRBJ2-3	NA	TGTGCCAGCAGCGAGGATGGAGTTGGCACAGATACGCAGTATTTT	CASSEDGVGTDTQYF
NA	TRBV4-1	TRBJ1-6	NA	TGCGCCAGCAGCCAAGTTTTAACAGAGAATTCACCCCTCCACTTT	CASSQVLTENSPLHF
NA	TRBV5-6	TRBJ2-7	NA	TGTGCCAGCAGCTCCAGGGGCTTCACCTACGAGCAGTACTTC	CASSSRGFTYEQYF
NA	TRBV5-5	TRBJ2-7	NA	TGTGCCAGCATTCTAAGGGACCGTCCAACCTACGAGCAGTACTTC	CASILRDRPTYEQYF
NA	TRBV11-2	TRBJ2-5	NA	TGTGCCAGCAGCTCACTACTAGTTCCCCCAGAGACCCAGTACTTC	CASSSLLVPPETQYF
NA	TRBV6-5	TRBJ2-1	NA	TGTGCCAGCAGCTTCACAGAGAACAATGAGCAGTTCTTC	CASSFTENNEQFF
NA	TRBV9	TRBJ2-5	TRBD1	TGTGCCAGCAGCCCACAGACAGGGGGAACACAAGAGACCCAGTACTTC	CASSPQTGGTQETQYF
NA	TRBV6-5	TRBJ1-2	TRBD1	TGTGCCAGCAGTTATGGGCAGGGGGAACTGTGGGGTGGCTACACCTTC	CASSYGQGELWGGYTF
few	TRBV9	TRBJ1-5	NA	TGTGCCAGCAGCGTGAATCAGCCCCAGCATTTT	CASSVNQPQHF
few	TRBV2	TRBJ1-5	NA	TGTGCCAGCAGCCGAACCGCAGGTAGCAATCAGCCCCAGCATTTT	CASSRTAGSNQPQHF
NA	TRBV5-4	TRBJ1-2	NA	TGTGCCAGCAGCTTGGGCGGAGGCGGCTACACCTTC	CASSLGGGGYTF
NA	TRBV28	TRBJ2-1	TRBD2	TGTGCCAGCAGTCCGCGGGGACTAGCGATCTACAATGAGCAGTTCTTC	CASSPRGLAIYNEQFF
NA	TRBV27	TRBJ1-1	NA	TGTGCCAGCAGTCCAACGGGGGCTGCCACTGAAGCTTTCTTT	CASSPTGAATEAFF
NA	TRBV7-9	TRBJ2-1	TRBD2	TGTGCCAGCACCGATGTGAAGCGGGAGTTGATCGATGAGCAGTTCTTC	CASTDVKRELIDEQFF
once	TRBV27	TRBJ2-3	NA	TGTGCCAGCAGTCCCTCCGCTGGCGGTTACACAGATACGCAGTATTTT	CASSPSAGGYTDTQYF
once	TRBV6-5	TRBJ2-7	NA	TGTGCCAGCAGTCCGCGGCCGGCGGGGGAGCAGTACTTC	CASSPRPAGEQYF
NA	TRBV7-9	TRBJ2-3	NA	TGTGCCAGCAGCCACAATCAGTATCCAGATACGCAGTATTTT	CASSHNQYPDTQYF
NA	TRBV7-6	TRBJ2-2	NA	TGTGCCAGCAGCTTAGTACTGGGCAGGACGGTTAACACCGGGGAGCTGTTTTTT	CASSLVLGRTVNTGELFF
NA	TRBV27	TRBJ1-4	NA	TGTGCCAGCAGTTCGAAGGTCCAAACTAATGAAAAACTGTTTTTT	CASSSKVQTNEKLFF
NA	TRBV9	TRBJ2-7	NA	TGTGCCAGCAGCGTAGAGGCAGGCATCTCCTACGAGCAGTACTTC	CASSVEAGISYEQYF
NA	TRBV5-1	TRBJ2-5	TRBD2	TGCGCCAGCAGCTTCCCGGGAGGCGGTCAAGAGACCCAGTACTTC	CASSFPGGGQETQYF
NA	TRBV7-6	TRBJ2-5	TRBD2	TGTGCCAGCAGCCGACGACTAGCGGGAGGAGAGACCCAGTACTTC	CASSRRLAGGETQYF
NA	TRBV28	TRBJ1-3	NA	TGTGCCAGCAGTTTAATAGGGGGGCCTGGAAACACCATATATTTT	CASSLIGGPGNTIYF
NA	TRBV19	TRBJ1-1	NA	TGTGCCAGCCGAGGGGCGGGGATTGGTGAAGCTTTCTTT	CASRGAGIGEAFF
NA	TRBV27	TRBJ1-6	NA	TGTGCCAGCAGTTTATGGGGGCTCGGTTCACCCCTCCACTTT	CASSLWGLGSPLHF
NA	TRBV13	TRBJ2-7	NA	TGTGCCAGCAGCTTACAAGGGTCCCGGGAGCAGTACTTC	CASSLQGSREQYF
NA	TRBV10-1	TRBJ1-1	NA	TGCGCCAGAGGGACGGAGAACACTGAAGCTTTCTTT	CARGTENTEAFF
NA	TRBV7-2	TRBJ1-1	NA	TGTGCCAGCACCCTCCTACGAGGGACTGAAGCTTTCTTT	CASTLLRGTEAFF
NA	TRBV5-6	TRBJ2-3	NA	TGTGCCAGCAGCCCCGAGGCGGGGATGGGGACAGATACGCAGTATTTT	CASSPEAGMGTDTQYF
NA	TRBV27	TRBJ2-2	TRBD2	TGTGCCAGCAGTTTACTAGCGGGGGACTACACCGGGGAGCTGTTTTTT	CASSLLAGDYTGELFF